This is a list of T cell receptor beta chains from one sample in a study of shared clonotypes between healthy human individuals. Some clones are missing from TCRdb's copy, which holds only in-frame ones; the method was immunoSEQ multiplex PCR. Of roughly 2 million clones listed, approximately 95% are singletons. Sequences were obtained from naive CD4+ T cells sorted from blood. The origin of the receptors is a man aged 18 to 29 in good health. CDR3s include the opening cysteine and the closing phenylalanine or tryptophan. Not every row has a clone size; where given, it reads once, few, many or a size class.

v_call clone_size cdr3_aa
TRBV28 NA CASRTDRGPANEKLFF
TRBV5-6 NA CASSFWSSEQYF
TRBV5-1 NA CASSVGPAGLYNEQFF
TRBV28 NA CASRNMRGPPNEKLFF
TRBV10-2 NA CASKYQGGGNSPLHF
TRBV28 NA CASNEGFGNQPQHF
TRBV6-4 NA CARDRGAWNQPQHF
TRBV2 NA CASAGLAHYEQYF
TRBV10-3 NA CAIRPEQGSGYF
TRBV30 NA CAYEGGAYNEQFF
TRBV4-3 NA CASSHSGTNSYEQYF
TRBV6-1 NA CASNQGVRAQETQYF
TRBV27 NA CASSLLAGPQFF
TRBV4-1 NA CASSQGLAGITDTQYF
TRBV7-9 once CASSFAVSWSGELFF
TRBV6-1 NA CASSPKGAGDYEQYF
TRBV5-8 NA CASGTTGGALKPQHF
TRBV5-4 NA CASSFDAVSGANVLTF
TRBV7-8 NA CASSPRVNTEAFF
TRBV7-8 NA CASSFSGTGNYGYTF
TRBV19 NA CASSPGQGASGTGELFF
TRBV9 NA CASSVGLYSETQYF
TRBV15 NA CATSREWGAAYEQYF
TRBV6-1 NA CASSVSNRGPNSPLHF
TRBV18 NA CASSPVSGIQETQYF
TRBV9 NA CASSLRAEADTQYF
TRBV5-1 NA CASSLGLANFYEQYF
TRBV7-2 NA CASWGKGAGGELFF
TRBV2 once CATSGTGAYEQYF
TRBV25-1 NA CASSEWTSGSFTYEQYF
TRBV25-1 NA CASSEWSSGSSNIQYF
TRBV30 NA CAWRRTPTYEQYF
TRBV2 NA CASSATGGAPGKVGYTF
TRBV7-2 NA CASSPRETQYF